These T cell receptor beta chains were read from a single sample in a study of vaccination and CD4 T cells after COVID-19. Their recognized antigens are unknown. TCRdb reprocessed the PCR reads with MiXCR, giving one entry per CDR3 protein. This sample has fewer than 20,000 distinct CDR3 sequences, with 45% to 50% found just once. Sequencing was done on a sample of CD4+ T cells from blood, cultured in vitro. The receptors shown here come from a human donor who had recovered from COVID-19. The CDR3 runs from the conserved cysteine through the conserved F or W. The order of the fields is J gene, clone size, D gene, V gene, CDR3 protein, CDR3 DNA. The D gene is left open where the match is weak. Expanded clones get a size class; other rows say once, few or many, or leave the size out.

TRBJ2-7,.,TRBD2,TRBV10-3,CAISDRLAGGEQYF,TGTGCCATCAGTGACCGACTAGCGGGAGGTGAGCAGTACTTC
TRBJ1-6,.,.,TRBV7-8,CASSLLDRARSPLHF,TGTGCCAGCAGCTTATTAGATAGGGCGCGGTCACCCCTCCACTTT
TRBJ1-5,.,.,TRBV30,CAWSLGRDQPQHF,TGTGCCTGGAGTTTGGGGAGGGATCAGCCCCAGCATTTT
TRBJ1-6,.,TRBD1,TRBV5-1,CASRDRDRGINSPLHF,TGCGCCAGTAGAGACCGGGACAGGGGAATTAATTCACCCCTCCACTTT
TRBJ2-5,.,.,TRBV6-2/TRBV6-3,CASSSRGQGGRETQYF,TGTGCCAGCAGTTCCCGGGGGCAGGGAGGACGAGAGACCCAGTACTTC
TRBJ2-3,.,TRBD2,TRBV7-2,CASSKGGGGAGDTQYF,TGTGCCAGCAGCAAGGGCGGCGGGGGGGCTGGGGATACGCAGTATTTT
TRBJ1-2,few,.,TRBV2,CASSRDGTPNYGYTF,TGTGCCAGCAGCCGAGACGGGACTCCTAACTATGGCTACACCTTC
TRBJ2-3,.,.,TRBV27,CASRLGGASTDTQYF,TGTGCCAGCAGACTCGGAGGGGCTAGCACAGATACGCAGTATTTT
TRBJ1-1,.,.,TRBV6-1,CASSGRRRGERTEAFF,TGTGCCAGCAGTGGCCGAAGGAGGGGAGAGAGGACTGAAGCTTTCTTT
TRBJ2-4,once,.,TRBV18,CASSPAGKVAKNIQYF,TGTGCCAGCTCACCCGCGGGGAAAGTAGCCAAAAACATTCAGTACTTC
TRBJ1-5,.,TRBD1,TRBV18,CASSGQGNQPQHF,TGTGCCAGCTCAGGACAGGGAAATCAGCCCCAGCATTTT
TRBJ1-2,.,.,TRBV2,CASSELGNYGYTF,TGTGCCAGCAGTGAGCTGGGGAACTATGGCTACACCTTC
TRBJ1-5,.,.,TRBV25-1,CASSEGTTYSNQPQHF,TGTGCCAGCAGTGAAGGTACGACTTATAGCAATCAGCCCCAGCATTTT
TRBJ2-7,few,.,TRBV5-5,CASSLNGGSYEQYF,TGTGCCAGCAGCTTGAACGGGGGTTCCTACGAGCAGTACTTC
TRBJ2-2,few,.,TRBV7-3,CASSLGAGELFF,TGTGCCAGCAGCTTGGGGGCGGGGGAGCTGTTTTTT
TRBJ1-5,once,.,TRBV7-6,CASSLGGYQPQHF,TGTGCCAGCAGCTTAGGAGGGTATCAGCCCCAGCATTTT
TRBJ1-1,.,TRBD1,TRBV7-2,CASSLEWGQGARWAEAFF,TGTGCCAGCAGCTTAGAGTGGGGACAGGGGGCTCGCTGGGCTGAAGCTTTCTTT
TRBJ2-2,few,.,TRBV7-2,CASSLSSAYANTGELFF,TGTGCCAGCAGCTTAAGTAGCGCTTATGCGAACACCGGGGAGCTGTTTTTT
TRBJ1-1,.,.,TRBV15,CATSRPAGMNTEAFF,TGTGCCACCAGCAGACCGGCTGGGATGAACACTGAAGCTTTCTTT
TRBJ2-1,once,.,TRBV4-1,CASSQASGRSTYNEQFF,TGCGCCAGCAGCCAAGCGTCGGGCAGGTCTACATACAATGAGCAGTTCTTC
TRBJ2-7,few,.,TRBV19,CASSMVGGAPEQYF,TGTGCCAGTAGTATGGTGGGGGGAGCCCCCGAGCAGTACTTC
TRBJ1-1,.,.,TRBV6-2/TRBV6-3,CASSPNRQNTEAFF,TGTGCCAGCAGCCCTAACCGACAGAACACTGAAGCTTTCTTT
TRBJ2-3,.,.,TRBV6-1,CASQRFGADTQYF,TGTGCCAGCCAGCGGTTTGGGGCAGATACGCAGTATTTT
TRBJ1-5,.,.,TRBV6-1,CASSGYADNQPQHF,TGTGCCAGCAGTGGCTACGCGGACAATCAGCCCCAGCATTTT
TRBJ2-5,.,TRBD2,TRBV20-1,CSASGRGVAQYF,TGCAGTGCTTCCGGACGGGGGGTGGCCCAGTACTTC
TRBJ2-7,.,TRBD1,TRBV27,CASRTGTGYSYEQYF,TGTGCCAGCAGAACCGGGACAGGATATTCCTACGAGCAGTACTTC
TRBJ2-5,.,.,TRBV7-6,CASSLRVLETQYF,TGTGCCAGCAGCTTAAGGGTTTTGGAGACCCAGTACTTC
TRBJ1-1,.,.,TRBV20-1,CSARVGLSGNTEAFF,TGCAGTGCTAGAGTGGGGTTGAGTGGGAACACTGAAGCTTTCTTT
TRBJ2-2,.,.,TRBV12-3/TRBV12-4,CASSLRAGNTGELFF,TGTGCCAGCAGTTTAAGAGCCGGGAACACCGGGGAGCTGTTTTTT
TRBJ2-7,.,TRBD1,TRBV7-2,CASSQSRDRGAEQYF,TGTGCCAGCAGCCAAAGCCGGGACAGGGGGGCCGAGCAGTACTTC
TRBJ2-5,few,TRBD2,TRBV11-2,CASSNHRSGRVWETQYF,TGTGCCAGCAGCAACCACCGCAGCGGGAGGGTTTGGGAGACCCAGTACTTC
TRBJ1-1,.,.,TRBV7-3,CASSLGAVNTEAFF,TGTGCCAGCAGCTTAGGGGCGGTGAACACTGAAGCTTTCTTT
TRBJ1-4,.,TRBD1,TRBV6-1,CASSDNRGEKLFF,TGTGCCAGCAGTGATAACAGGGGGGAAAAACTGTTTTTT
TRBJ2-5,.,.,TRBV7-2,CASSSPGTAETQYF,TGTGCCAGCAGCTCCCCGGGGACCGCTGAGACCCAGTACTTC
TRBJ1-1,few,TRBD1,TRBV7-3,CASSLMGQGAGYTEAFF,TGTGCCAGCAGCTTAATGGGACAGGGGGCCGGTTACACTGAAGCTTTCTTT
TRBJ2-3,few,.,TRBV4-1,CASSQALPPLGTQYF,TGCGCCAGCAGCCAAGCTCTCCCTCCGTTGGGAACGCAGTATTTT
TRBJ1-5,.,.,TRBV19,CASRPRGGRQPQHF,TGTGCCAGTAGACCTCGAGGAGGTCGTCAGCCCCAGCATTTT
TRBJ1-2,.,.,TRBV10-3,CAISGQTHYGYTF,TGTGCCATCAGTGGACAGACTCACTATGGCTACACCTTC
TRBJ1-1,.,.,TRBV20-1,CSARDQWGARNTEAFF,TGCAGTGCTAGAGATCAATGGGGGGCTAGGAACACTGAAGCTTTCTTT
TRBJ2-1,.,.,TRBV7-2,CASSLNSANRYNEQFF,TGTGCCAGCAGCTTAAACAGCGCTAACCGATACAATGAGCAGTTCTTC
TRBJ1-5,few,.,TRBV19,CASSSYNQLQHF,TGTGCCAGTAGTTCGTATAATCAGCTCCAGCATTTT